This TCR beta chain was identified during a study of OX40 agonist ivuxolimab in advanced cancers. Notes on the research overall: Ivuxolimab, which targeted the costimulatory receptor OX40 (CD134), was an agonistic, fully human IgG2 monoclonal antibody. Intravenous ivuxolimab was administered to patients every 2 weeks at six dose levels: 0.01, 0.1, 0.3, 1.5, 3 and 10 mg/kg. Of the approximately 50 patients in dose escalation, around 19 had hepatocellular carcinoma, some 15 had melanoma, 9 had renal cell carcinoma and 9 had head and neck cancer. Patients were allowed to have had prior anti-PD-1, anti-PD-L1 or anti-CTLA-4 therapy, and approximately 37% of the dose-escalation patients had been treated with checkpoint inhibitors. The paper reports the monotherapy dose-escalation portion (N of about 56 patients) of the phase I ivuxolimab trial. The point of sequencing TCRbeta in the periphery was to test whether ivuxolimab changed TCR sequence diversity and drove clonal T-cell expansion. The dose-escalation cohort was over 70% male with a mean age of roughly 62 years, ranging from 23 to 79. Partial responses were achieved by three dose-escalation patients, of whom one had hepatocellular carcinoma and two had cutaneous melanoma. Overall study results and their limits: Antigen specificity was not determined for the clonally expanded peripheral T cells. Low levels of normalized T-cell clonal expansion were also seen in some patients who did not respond. In partial responders in the 0.1-3.0 mg/kg groups, normalized peripheral clonal expansion was found to be among the lowest, especially among CD8+ T cells. At doses from 0.1 to 3.0 mg/kg, clonal expansion was seen in both CD4+ and CD8+ blood T cells between baseline and week 6. After ivuxolimab, CD8+ T cells had more expanded clones than CD4+ T cells on average.

Genomic DNA was isolated from the sorted cells so that the TCRbeta CDR3 region could be sequenced. The immunoSEQ Assay was used to sequence the TCRbeta CDR3 regions. Held by TCRdb, this immuneACCESS table contains in-frame sequences only and omits some clones. Under half of the omission traces to an unresolved V gene where checked; the cause of the rest is unknown. Within this sample are approximately 58,000 clones, with 65% to 85% of them counted one time only. 10% to 15% of the sample rests with the top ten. On this clone: The antigen this receptor binds is unknown. No much larger clonotype is one base removed from it; base qualities were not supplied.

The trial excluded patients who had a history of autoimmune disease or were on systemic immunosuppression. In every dose cohort, peripheral blood was drawn for TCR sequencing at baseline, cycle 4 day 1, and cycle 7 day 1. The samples were drawn from a first-in-human, open-label, multicenter phase I dose-escalation trial of ivuxolimab. Adults with locally advanced or metastatic melanoma, renal cell carcinoma, hepatocellular carcinoma or head and neck squamous cell carcinoma were enrolled in the trial. CD4+ and CD8+ T cells were sorted separately from peripheral blood before TCR sequencing. The germline ends are 16 bases apart after V is trimmed by 1 base and J by 4 bases. The CDR3 covers 16 residues, taking in both the cysteine and the phenylalanine. Kept here is only the CDR3 DNA, which spans 48 bases and is read in frame from base 1. From the germline V gene, CDR1 is MGHRA and CDR2 is YSYEKL.

The chain links TRBV4-1 with TRBJ1-2, with TRBD1 as a weak D call on 5 bases. The material sequenced was CD4+ or CD8+ T cells sorted from blood, taken in a trial of the OX40 agonist ivuxolimab. This sequence was found in an adult with an advanced solid tumor such as melanoma, head and neck, liver or kidney cancer. The CDR3 is CASSQAGNRPGYGYTF. The sequence in DNA is TGCGCCAGCAGCCAAGCGGGTAACAGGCCTGGCTATGGCTACACCTTC.